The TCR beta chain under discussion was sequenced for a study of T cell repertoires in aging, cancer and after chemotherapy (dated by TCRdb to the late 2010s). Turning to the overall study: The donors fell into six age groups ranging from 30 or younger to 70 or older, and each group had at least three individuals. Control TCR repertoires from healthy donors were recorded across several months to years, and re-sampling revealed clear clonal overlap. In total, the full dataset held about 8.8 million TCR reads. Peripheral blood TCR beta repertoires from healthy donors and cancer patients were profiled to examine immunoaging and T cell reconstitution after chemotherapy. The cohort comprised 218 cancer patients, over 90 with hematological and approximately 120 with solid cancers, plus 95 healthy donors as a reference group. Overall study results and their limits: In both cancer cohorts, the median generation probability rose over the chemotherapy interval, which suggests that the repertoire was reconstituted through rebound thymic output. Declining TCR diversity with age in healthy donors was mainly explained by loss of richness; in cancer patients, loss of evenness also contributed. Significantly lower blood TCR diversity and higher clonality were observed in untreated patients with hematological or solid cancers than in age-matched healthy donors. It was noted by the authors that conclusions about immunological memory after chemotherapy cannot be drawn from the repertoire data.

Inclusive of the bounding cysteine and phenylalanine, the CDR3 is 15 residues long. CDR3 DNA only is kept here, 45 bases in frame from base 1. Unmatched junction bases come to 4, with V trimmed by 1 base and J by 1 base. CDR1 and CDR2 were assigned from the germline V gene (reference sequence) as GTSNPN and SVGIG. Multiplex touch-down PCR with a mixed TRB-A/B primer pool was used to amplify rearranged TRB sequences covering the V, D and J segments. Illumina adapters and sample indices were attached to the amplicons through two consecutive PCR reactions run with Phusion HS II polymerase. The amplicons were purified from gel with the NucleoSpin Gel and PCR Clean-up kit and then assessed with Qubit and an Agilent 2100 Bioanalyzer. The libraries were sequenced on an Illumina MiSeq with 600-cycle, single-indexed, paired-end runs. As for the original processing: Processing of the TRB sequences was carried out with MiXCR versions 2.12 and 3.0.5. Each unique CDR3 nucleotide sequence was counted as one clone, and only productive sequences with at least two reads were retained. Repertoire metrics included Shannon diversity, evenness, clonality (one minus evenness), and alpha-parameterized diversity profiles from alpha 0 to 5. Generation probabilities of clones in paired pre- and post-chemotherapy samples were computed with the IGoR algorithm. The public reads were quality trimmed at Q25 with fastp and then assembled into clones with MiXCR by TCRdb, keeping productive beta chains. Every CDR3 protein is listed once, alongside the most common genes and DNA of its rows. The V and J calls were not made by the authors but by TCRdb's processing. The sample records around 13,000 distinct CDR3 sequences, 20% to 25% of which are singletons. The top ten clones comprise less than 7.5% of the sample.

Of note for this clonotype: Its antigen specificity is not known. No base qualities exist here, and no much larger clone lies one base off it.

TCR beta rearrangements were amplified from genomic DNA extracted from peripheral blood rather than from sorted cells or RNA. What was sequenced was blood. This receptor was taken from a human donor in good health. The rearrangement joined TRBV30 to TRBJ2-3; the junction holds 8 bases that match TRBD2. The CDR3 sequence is CAWSGGRGGTDTQYF. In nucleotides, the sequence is TGTGCCTGGAGTGGGGGGCGGGGGGGCACAGATACGCAGTATTTT.